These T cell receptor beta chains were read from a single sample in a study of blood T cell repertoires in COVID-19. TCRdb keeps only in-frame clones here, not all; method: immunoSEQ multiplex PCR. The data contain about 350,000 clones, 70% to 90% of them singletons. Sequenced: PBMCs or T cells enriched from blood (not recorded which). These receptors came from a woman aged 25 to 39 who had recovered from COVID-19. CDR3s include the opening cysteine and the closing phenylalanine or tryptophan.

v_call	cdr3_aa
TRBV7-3	CASSLYPSSGNTIYF
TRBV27	CASSLYRTKYEQYF
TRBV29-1	CSVVGRGRVGYTF
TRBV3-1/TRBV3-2	CASSQGPKGISGANVLTF
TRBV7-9	CASSFGTGDGYTF
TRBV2	CASSESRTGTEAFF
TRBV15	CATGGAADTQYF
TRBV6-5	CASGLRIPNTEAFF
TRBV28	CASSSPSTDTQYF
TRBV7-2	CASSSGVDSIHGYTF
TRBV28	CASSPLTGHYGYTF
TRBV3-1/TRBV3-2	CASSHDYLGEQFF
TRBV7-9	CASSLTGGLYGYTF
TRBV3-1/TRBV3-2	CASSPGLAGGSNADTQYF
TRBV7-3	CASSLKGATDTQYF
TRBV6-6	CASSFSGSYGYTF
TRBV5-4	CASSKGQGYTEAFF
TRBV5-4	CASRRGGVETQETQYF
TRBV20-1	CSASPGQGPEQYF
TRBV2	CASSGNREPNQPQHF
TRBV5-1	CASGENQETQYF
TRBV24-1	CATTHSRGQGYNEQFF
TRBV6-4	CASSDSEGGLGCSNQPQHF
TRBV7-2	CASSLLGQGSTGELFF
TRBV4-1	CASSQESTGGGANVLTF
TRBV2	CASNRQYEAFF
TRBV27	CASSPEADLTQYF
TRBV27	CASRGTGSGEKLFF
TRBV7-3	CASRVGGNTGELFF
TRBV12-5	CASGLVLNLRGDTEAFF
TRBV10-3	CAISTDTGGDTQYF
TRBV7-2	CASSSGPTGQPQHF
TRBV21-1	CASSQPEGGQGILQPQHF
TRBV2	CASFRDRLGYGYTF
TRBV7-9	CASSTRTAGNTIYF
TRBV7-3	CASSLRSAATQYF
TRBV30	CAWTLRDREGTEAFF
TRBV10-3	CAIRGVTVPYNEQFF
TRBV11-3	CASAAGGTDTQYF
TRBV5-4	CASSNGLYYEQYF